Listed below are T cell receptor beta chains from one sample, sequenced in a study of blood T cell repertoires in COVID-19. Repertoires were generated with immunoSEQ multiplex PCR, while TCRdb's copy carries only in-frame clones and drops some. The sample consists of around 300,000 clones, about nine tenths of them appearing once. Sequenced: peripheral blood. The receptors were sampled from a man in his forties or fifties with acute or convalescent COVID-19. Both conserved end residues are part of each CDR3. D genes are given only for firm matches. Clone size is not always given. Where it is, it says once, few, many or a class for expanded clones.

j_gene,abundance,v_gene,d_gene,CDR3aa,CDR3nt
TRBJ2-3,.,TRBV11-3,TRBD1,CASSLGSAGGRDTQYF,TGTGCCAGCAGCTTGGGTTCGGCAGGGGGCAGGGATACGCAGTATTTT
TRBJ2-1,.,TRBV6-5,.,CASSYEGAYNEQFF,TGTGCCAGCAGTTACGAGGGGGCCTACAATGAGCAGTTCTTC
TRBJ1-1,.,TRBV19,.,CASSIKVSVRGAFF,TGTGCCAGTAGTATAAAGGTTTCGGTAAGAGGGGCTTTCTTT
TRBJ1-1,.,TRBV7-8,.,CASSPSRATDRITEAFF,TGTGCCAGCAGCCCTAGTCGAGCGACCGACCGGATCACTGAAGCTTTCTTT
TRBJ2-7,.,TRBV15,TRBD1,CATSRVGQGASEQYF,TGTGCCACCAGCAGGGTGGGACAGGGGGCGTCCGAGCAGTACTTC
TRBJ1-3,.,TRBV7-9,.,CASSPRGSGNTIYF,TGTGCCAGCAGCCCCAGGGGCTCTGGAAACACCATATATTTT
TRBJ2-2,.,TRBV11-2,.,CASSRRGNTGELFF,TGTGCCAGCAGCCGCAGAGGGAACACCGGGGAGCTGTTTTTT
TRBJ2-7,.,TRBV5-1,TRBD2,CASAGGAYEQYF,TGCGCCAGCGCGGGGGGTGCCTACGAGCAGTACTTC
TRBJ2-7,.,TRBV2,TRBD1,CASRGWTGRSGGFYEQYF,TGTGCCAGCAGGGGTTGGACAGGCCGGTCAGGGGGCTTCTACGAGCAGTACTTC
TRBJ1-1,.,TRBV21-1,.,CASYSRGNMNTEAFF,TGTGCCAGCTACTCCCGCGGTAACATGAACACTGAAGCTTTCTTT
TRBJ2-1,.,TRBV12-3/TRBV12-4,.,CASSQQGNEQFF,TGTGCCAGCAGCCAACAGGGCAATGAGCAGTTCTTC
TRBJ1-2,.,TRBV30,.,CAWSVRRVSRTLGGYTF,TGTGCCTGGAGTGTACGCAGGGTCAGCCGGACCCTGGGGGGCTACACCTTC
TRBJ1-6,.,TRBV10-3,.,CAISEFGNSPLHF,TGTGCCATCAGTGAGTTCGGTAATTCACCCCTCCACTTT
TRBJ1-1,.,TRBV18,.,CASSPLGGTGAEAFF,TGTGCCAGCTCCCCCCTGGGGGGGACCGGGGCTGAAGCTTTCTTT
TRBJ1-5,once,TRBV5-1,.,CASSLGGGPQHF,TGCGCCAGCAGCTTGGGGGGCGGGCCCCAGCATTTT
TRBJ2-3,.,TRBV15,TRBD2,CATSETLAGGLHTDTQYF,TGTGCCACCAGCGAGACTCTAGCGGGGGGACTACACACAGATACGCAGTATTTT
TRBJ2-3,.,TRBV7-9,TRBD1,CASSFGTGNPTDTQYF,TGTGCCAGCAGCTTTGGGACAGGGAATCCCACAGATACGCAGTATTTT
TRBJ1-1,.,TRBV5-1,TRBD1,CASSSLRGTLNTEAFF,TGCGCCAGCAGCAGCCTCAGGGGGACCTTGAACACTGAAGCTTTCTTT
TRBJ1-1,once,TRBV11-2,TRBD1,CASSSTGEGNTEAFF,TGTGCCAGCAGCTCGACAGGGGAGGGGAACACTGAAGCTTTCTTT
TRBJ2-5,.,TRBV5-1,TRBD1,CASTVGQPQETQYF,TGCGCCAGCACGGTGGGACAGCCTCAAGAGACCCAGTACTTC
TRBJ2-7,.,TRBV2,.,CASTQVHLQLSYEQYF,TGTGCCAGCACCCAGGTTCACCTACAATTATCCTACGAGCAGTACTTC
TRBJ2-1,.,TRBV6-2/TRBV6-3,TRBD2,CASSRTSGGRNEQFF,TGTGCCAGCAGCCGGACTAGCGGGGGTAGGAATGAGCAGTTCTTC
TRBJ2-1,.,TRBV3-1/TRBV3-2,.,CASSPRTAGARSYNEQFF,TGTGCCAGCAGCCCCAGGACCGCGGGGGCCCGCTCCTACAATGAGCAGTTCTTC
TRBJ1-1,.,TRBV7-9,.,CASSRLEEAFF,TGTGCCAGCAGCCGTCTAGAGGAAGCTTTCTTT
TRBJ2-7,.,TRBV2,.,CASSDQGSEQYF,TGTGCCAGCAGTGATCAGGGCAGCGAGCAGTACTTC
TRBJ1-2,.,TRBV18,TRBD1,CASSQGAYGYTF,TGTGCCAGCTCACAGGGGGCCTATGGCTACACCTTC
TRBJ2-5,.,TRBV7-8,.,CASSVGGTKQETQYF,TGTGCCAGCAGTGTCGGGGGAACTAAACAAGAGACCCAGTACTTC
TRBJ1-1,few,TRBV19,.,CASSMRGVGNTEAFF,TGTGCCAGTAGTATGCGGGGGGTAGGGAACACTGAAGCTTTCTTT
TRBJ2-4,.,TRBV6-5,TRBD1,CASTTTGGAKNIQYF,TGTGCCAGCACTACGACAGGGGGAGCCAAAAACATTCAGTACTTC
TRBJ1-5,.,TRBV7-2,TRBD1,CASSLGGQGPRQPQHF,TGTGCCAGCAGCTTAGGAGGACAGGGGCCCCGTCAGCCCCAGCATTTT
TRBJ2-1,.,TRBV30,TRBD2,CAWDSGGYNEQFF,TGTGCCTGGGATAGCGGGGGCTACAATGAGCAGTTCTTC
TRBJ2-5,.,TRBV12-3/TRBV12-4,.,CASSRLIQETQYF,TGTGCCAGCAGTCGACTGATCCAAGAGACCCAGTACTTC
TRBJ2-7,.,TRBV6-6,TRBD2,CASGGLAATSYEQYF,TGTGCCAGCGGCGGACTAGCGGCGACTTCCTACGAGCAGTACTTC
TRBJ2-1,many,TRBV6-5,TRBD1,CASSPGQGLYNEQFF,TGTGCCAGCAGTCCGGGACAGGGTCTCTACAATGAGCAGTTCTTC
TRBJ2-6,.,TRBV7-3,.,CASKEGSGANVLTF,TGTGCCAGCAAGGAGGGCTCTGGGGCCAACGTCCTGACTTTC
TRBJ1-1,.,TRBV6-4,.,CASSPGVNTEAFF,TGTGCCAGCAGTCCGGGGGTTAACACTGAAGCTTTCTTT
TRBJ1-4,.,TRBV10-2,.,CASQRELGEKLFF,TGCGCCAGTCAGCGGGAGCTAGGGGAAAAACTGTTTTTT
TRBJ2-7,.,TRBV11-3,.,CASSLSSSTGTYEQYF,TGTGCCAGCAGCTTATCGAGTTCGACAGGTACCTACGAGCAGTACTTC
TRBJ2-7,.,TRBV10-1,.,CASSESSRGDEQYF,TGCGCCAGCAGTGAGTCGTCCAGGGGTGACGAGCAGTACTTC
TRBJ2-1,.,TRBV11-2,.,CASSLDRAYNEQFF,TGTGCCAGCAGCTTGGACAGAGCATACAATGAGCAGTTCTTC